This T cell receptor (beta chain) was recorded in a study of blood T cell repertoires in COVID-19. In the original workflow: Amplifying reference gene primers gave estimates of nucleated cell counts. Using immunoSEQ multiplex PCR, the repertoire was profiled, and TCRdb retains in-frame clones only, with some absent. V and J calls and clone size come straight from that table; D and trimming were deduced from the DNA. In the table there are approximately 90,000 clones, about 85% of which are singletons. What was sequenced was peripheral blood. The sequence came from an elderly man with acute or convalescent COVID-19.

CDR3 DNA sequence: TGTGCCAGCAGTTTAGGCAACAACCTCAACACTGAAGCTTTCTTT. Amino acids: CASSLGNNLNTEAFF. The rearrangement uses TRBV27 and TRBJ1-1; D not certain. Germline V gene lookup returns CDR1 MNHEY and CDR2 SMNVEV (reference sequence). The CDR3 is made up of 15 amino acids. V gave up 2 bases and J gave up 2 bases, with 12 bases separating them.